The sequence of this TCR beta chain was determined in a study of PD-1 blockade in mismatch repair-deficient tumors. Overall study: Patients had around 12 mismatch repair-deficient cancer types, all previously treated and progressing. Broader study findings: Tumor-resident clones, often absent from pretreatment blood, expanded after pembrolizumab and then contracted.

This CDR3 spans 15 amino acids. Between the trimmed V and J ends, which lost 7 bases and 1 base, there was a span of 14 bases. Looked up from germline, CDR1 is MNHNY and CDR2 is SVGAGI (reference sequence). A note on this clone: Its specificity is unknown.

Libraries were prepared by immunoSEQ multiplex PCR; TCRdb keeps only in-frame clonotypes and omits some of them. The top ten hold about 14% of the sample, which has just under 65,000 clones, about 91% seen once. All patients were mismatch repair deficient, assessed by either PCR or immunohistochemistry. The chain combines TRBV6-6 with TRBJ2-4; D is possibly TRBD1 or TRBD2 (5 bases each). The clonotype comes from an adult with mismatch repair-deficient cancer. Sequenced material: peripheral blood, taken 52 weeks after starting pembrolizumab. The CDR3 DNA reads TGTGCCAGCAAGGTCTCCTGGGGGGCCAAAAACATTCAGTACTTC. Amino acids: CASKVSWGAKNIQYF.